Shown below are 13 T cell receptor beta chains from a single sample sequenced in a study of a mutant IDH1 vaccine in newly diagnosed glioma. Sequencing was performed with immunoSEQ multiplex PCR; in TCRdb, only in-frame clones are kept and a portion is missing. The table has around 37,000 clones, roughly 92% seen once. Documented time point: baseline, week 1 (first vaccination visit). The treatment is: pre-vaccination baseline after standard-of-care therapy. The material was PBMCs, obtained from a glioma patient treated with radiotherapy, temozolomide or both. The receptors come from a man younger than 35 with glioma.

The CDR3 nucleotides read TGTGCCAGCAGCAAACAGACAGGACTTAATGAAAAACTGTTTTTT. Translating gives CASSKQTGLNEKLFF. V usage is TRBV7-2 and J usage is TRBJ1-4; D might be TRBD1 (6 bases). Per the germline V gene, CDR1 is SGHTA and CDR2 is FQGNSA. Trimming shortened V by 5 bases and J by 4 bases, and 14 bases separated the two germline ends. The CDR3 is 15 residues long.

This chain joins TRBV9 and TRBJ1-5, with a possible D match to TRBD1 (6 bases). The germline CDR1 and CDR2 sequences are SGDLS and YYNGEE. Trimming removed 0 bases from V and 2 bases from J, with 9 bases in between. The CDR3 is 15 residues long. The CDR3, as DNA: TGTGCCAGCAGCGTAGGGGGGGCCGGCAATCAGCCCCAGCATTTT. Its translation: CASSVGGAGNQPQHF. The full variable domain, in which reference TRBV9 and TRBJ1-5 provide the parts outside the CDR3, is DSGVTQTPKHLITATGQRVTLRCSPRSGDLSVYWYQQSLDQGLQFLIQYYNGEERAKGNILERFSAQQFPDLHSELNLSSLELGDSALYFCASSVGGAGNQPQHFGDGTRLSIL.

This chain connects TRBV30 to TRBJ2-7; TRBD2 agrees at 7 bases. Trimming took 3 bases from V and 2 from J; bases not matched to a gene: 4. The V gene's germline CDR1 is GTSNPN and CDR2 SVGIG (reference sequence). This CDR3 is 13 amino acids long. The CDR3 sequence is CAWSTLAAYEQYF. The CDR3 nucleotides are TGTGCCTGGAGCACCCTAGCGGCCTACGAGCAGTACTTC.

The V and J genes are TRBV4-1 and TRBJ2-3; 12 nucleotides agree with TRBD2. The CDR3 extends over 19 amino acids. Germline values: CDR1 MGHRA, CDR2 YSYEKL. Losses at the gene ends were 4 bases for V and 0 bases for J; bases not matched to a gene: 11. The CDR3 DNA is TGCGCCAGCAGCCGCCAAACCCGGGGGACTAGCGGGAGCACAGATACGCAGTATTTT. Its protein product is CASSRQTRGTSGSTDTQYF.

The chain links TRBV11-2 to TRBJ1-2, with 8 bases lining up with TRBD1. CDR3 size: 15 residues. CDR1 SGHAT and CDR2 FQNNGV come from the germline V gene. V lost 0 bases and J lost 7; bases outside the gene matches: 7. The CDR3 here is CASSLEWSGGGGYTF. As DNA, the CDR3 is TGTGCCAGCAGCTTAGAGTGGTCAGGGGGCGGTGGCTACACCTTC.

V is TRBV29-1 and J is TRBJ1-1, with D hard to call. Between the trimmed V and J ends, which lost 2 bases and 8 bases, there was a span of 9 bases. Germline V CDR1 and CDR2: SQVTM, ANQGSEA. The CDR3 spans 11 residues. In nucleotides, the CDR3 is TGCAGCGTTGAACAGATTCGAGAAGCTTTCTTT. Amino acids: CSVEQIREAFF.

This chain uses TRBV5-1 with TRBJ1-5, with D perhaps TRBD1 (5 bases). The CDR3 is 15 amino acids. The V and J ends lost 0 bases and 3 bases respectively, with 10 bases between them. Per the germline V gene, CDR1 is SGHRS and CDR2 is YFSETQ. The CDR3 region is CASSLEGVSNQPQHF. The DNA for the CDR3 is TGCGCCAGCAGCTTGGAAGGGGTATCCAATCAGCCCCAGCATTTT.

The gene calls are TRBV7-9 and TRBJ1-5; no reliable D call. The V gene's germline CDR1 is SEHNR and CDR2 FQNEAQ (reference sequence). This CDR3 spans 12 amino acids. With 0 bases removed from V and 5 bases from J, the gap between germline ends came to 2 bases. CDR3: CASSLADQPQHF. The CDR3 nucleotides are TGTGCCAGCAGCTTAGCAGATCAGCCCCAGCATTTT.

This clone was observed a few times. The rearrangement uses TRBV2 and TRBJ1-2, with D perhaps TRBD1 (6 bases). V was shortened by 8 bases and J by 0 bases, with 16 bases between the two germline ends. Germline loops: CDR1 SNHLY, CDR2 FYNNEI. The CDR3 has 15 residues. CDR3 nucleotide sequence: TGTGCCAGCCAGATGGGACAACTAGCTAACTATGGCTACACCTTC. It is translated as CASQMGQLANYGYTF. The variable domain in full, completed from reference TRBV2 and TRBJ1-2, reads EPEVTQTPSHQVTQMGQEVILRCVPISNHLYFYWYRQILGQKVEFLVSFYNNEISEKSEIFDDQFSVERPDGSNFTLKIRSTKLEDSAMYFCASQMGQLANYGYTFGSGTRLTVV.

This clone occurred once. J is TRBJ2-5 and V is TRBV27; D uncertain. CDR1 and CDR2 from the germline V gene are MNHEY and SMNVEV (reference sequence). V lost 3 bases and J lost 0, with 8 bases in between. This CDR3 spans 14 amino acids. CDR3 DNA: TGTGCCAGCAGTTTTGGCATGTACCAAGAGACCCAGTACTTC. This translates into CASSFGMYQETQYF.

The V and J genes are TRBV5-1 and TRBJ1-1; TRBD1 agrees at 9 bases. The germline CDR1 and CDR2 sequences are SGHRS and YFSETQ. The CDR3 totals 15 residues. V gave up 6 bases and J gave up 4 bases; unmatched junction bases: 10. As DNA, the CDR3 is TGCGCCAGCAAAAGAGGGACAGGGCTTGGCACTGAAGCTTTCTTT. Its translation: CASKRGTGLGTEAFF.

This rearrangement joins TRBV2 to TRBJ2-1; a possible D gene is TRBD2 (6 bases). V was trimmed by 6 bases and J by 0 bases, leaving 12 bases between them. In germline, CDR1 is SNHLY, CDR2 FYNNEI. The CDR3 has 15 residues. Written as DNA, the CDR3 is TGTGCCAGCAGCGGGGACTTTAGCTCCTACAATGAGCAGTTCTTC. The encoded protein is CASSGDFSSYNEQFF.

This rearrangement joins TRBV5-1 to TRBJ2-7; D may be TRBD2 (5 bases). The length of the CDR3 is 15 residues. Trimming pared 4 bases from V and 3 bases from J, leaving 17 bases between. The V gene's germline CDR1 is SGHRS and CDR2 YFSETQ. This CDR3 reads CASSTHPRVDYEQYF. The CDR3 bases are TGCGCCAGCAGCACCCACCCGAGGGTAGACTACGAGCAGTACTTC.